This note documents a single TCR beta chain sequence. Its antigen remains unknown. TCRdb ran MiXCR on the RT-PCR reads and lists one entry per CDR3 protein. The sample lists over 800,000 distinct CDR3 sequences; over 20% were seen once. This entry belongs to a study of response to subunit inactivated influenza vaccine. Broader study findings: Few additional T cells are recruited per seasonal influenza vaccination, authors suggested.

Deletions cut 5 bases from V and 0 bases from J, with 8 bases between. The CDR3 has 13 amino acids. The receptor's source is a man in his forties or fifties who received an inactivated influenza vaccine. The chain employs TRBV12-3 or TRBV12-4 and TRBJ2-7; D gene ambiguous. Sequenced material: PBMCs from blood, taken less than 6 days after vaccination. The DNA for the CDR3 is TGTGCCAGCAGTCCCTTTCGCTCCTACGAGCAGTACTTC. Protein sequence: CASSPFRSYEQYF.